These 30 T cell receptor beta chains share one sample of origin, sequenced in a study of T cell responses to AZD1222 COVID-19 vaccine. Profiling relied on immunoSEQ multiplex PCR, and the TCRdb table lists in-frame clones only, not all of them. The sample holds about 97,000 clones, roughly 90% seen once. The source material was peripheral blood, sampled on day 0 of AZD1222 vaccination. The source is an adult in good health.

This rearrangement joins TRBV28 to TRBJ1-1; 8 bases are a match to TRBD1. Unmatched junction bases numbered 11, after V lost 5 bases and J lost 0 bases. Per the germline V gene, CDR1 is MDHEN and CDR2 is SYDVKM. The CDR3 length is 17 residues. The CDR3 loop reads CASSASGTGIMNTEAFF. Written as DNA, the CDR3 is TGTGCCAGCAGTGCCTCCGGGACAGGCATCATGAACACTGAAGCTTTCTTT. The full variable domain, in which reference TRBV28 and TRBJ1-1 provide the parts outside the CDR3, is DVKVTQSSRYLVKRTGEKVFLECVQDMDHENMFWYRQDPGLGLRLIYFSYDVKMKEKGDIPEGYSVSREKKERFSLILESASTNQTSMYLCASSASGTGIMNTEAFFGQGTRLTVV.

This clone appeared a single time. The rearrangement uses TRBV12-3 or TRBV12-4 and TRBJ2-7; D gene ambiguous. This CDR3 is 11 amino acids long. Trimming removed 2 bases at V and 5 bases at J, with 4 bases between. CDR3 sequence: CASSLYHEQYF. As DNA, the CDR3 is TGTGCCAGCAGTTTATATCACGAGCAGTACTTC.

This chain links TRBV2 with TRBJ1-1, with D perhaps TRBD1 (5 bases). Germline-derived CDR1 and CDR2 are SNHLY and FYNNEI. There are 14 residues in the CDR3. Trimming took off 4 bases at V and 5 bases at J, with 14 bases between the two ends. In DNA form, the CDR3 reads TGTGCCAGCAGTGCACGGGGGGGAGAGACTGAAGCTTTCTTT. It encodes CASSARGGETEAFF.

The V gene is TRBV6-5, the J gene TRBJ1-4; no clear D gene. The germline V gene has CDR1 MNHEY and CDR2 SVGAGI. Trimming left V 5 bases short and J 8 bases short, with 12 bases between. This CDR3 region has 13 residues. The CDR3, as DNA: TGTGCCAGCAGTCCCGGGATAAGGGAAAAACTGTTTTTT. This sequence encodes CASSPGIREKLFF.

The chain links TRBV7-9 to TRBJ1-4, with D tentatively TRBD1 (6 bases). This CDR3 region has 13 residues. Trimming took off 1 base at V and 11 bases at J, with 11 bases between the two ends. Germline V CDR1 and CDR2: SEHNR, FQNEAQ (reference sequence). The CDR3 nucleotides are TGTGCCAGCAGCTTAGATGACAGGCGGAAACTGTTTTTT. Residues: CASSLDDRRKLFF. Using reference TRBV7-9 and TRBJ1-4 for the parts outside the CDR3, the full variable domain is DTGVSQNPRHKITKRGQNVTFRCDPISEHNRLYWYRQTLGQGPEFLTYFQNEAQLEKSRLLSDRFSAERPKGSFSTLEIQRTEQGDSAMYLCASSLDDRRKLFFGSGTQLSVL.

This clone is a singleton in its sample. The J gene is TRBJ2-2, the V gene TRBV9; the D is unclear. The V end was cut by 4 bases, the J end by 6 bases, with 19 bases between. This CDR3 comprises 16 residues. CDR1 and CDR2 from the germline V gene are SGDLS and YYNGEE. The DNA for the CDR3 is TGTGCCAGCAGCCCCCGGCCCAAAGGGCTCTCCGGGGAGCTGTTTTTT. Translated, it gives CASSPRPKGLSGELFF. Drawing the rest from reference TRBV9 and TRBJ2-2, the complete variable domain is DSGVTQTPKHLITATGQRVTLRCSPRSGDLSVYWYQQSLDQGLQFLIQYYNGEERAKGNILERFSAQQFPDLHSELNLSSLELGDSALYFCASSPRPKGLSGELFFGEGSRLTVL.

This chain uses TRBV30 with TRBJ1-2; D call uncertain. The length of the CDR3 is 11 residues. Trimming removed 5 bases from V and 5 bases from J, with 9 bases in between. In germline, CDR1 is GTSNPN, CDR2 SVGIG (reference sequence). CDR3 loop: CAWALGYGYTF. CDR3 nucleotide sequence: TGTGCCTGGGCCTTGGGGTATGGCTACACCTTC.

V and J are TRBV4-3 and TRBJ1-1, with D perhaps TRBD1 (5 bases). The V gene lost 6 bases and the J gene lost 5 bases, with 13 bases spanning the gap. The length of the CDR3 is 13 residues. The germline gives CDR1 LGHNA, CDR2 YSLEER. The CDR3 nucleotides read TGCGCCAGCAGGCGGGGGATTGGAACTGAAGCTTTCTTT. It translates to CASRRGIGTEAFF.

CDR3 region: CASGPGLGETQYF. CDR3 DNA: TGTGCCAGCGGACCGGGACTAGGCGAGACCCAGTACTTC. This chain connects TRBV7-8 to TRBJ2-5, with TRBD2 matching over 8 bases. The germline V gene has CDR1 SGHVS and CDR2 FQNEAQ. The CDR3 is 13 amino acids. V shed 8 bases and J 5 bases; nucleotides not matched to a gene: 7. Full variable domain (remainder filled in from reference TRBV7-8 and TRBJ2-5): GAGVSQSPRYKVAKRGQDVALRCDPISGHVSLFWYQQALGQGPEFLTYFQNEAQLDKSGLPSDRFFAERPEGSVSTLKIQRTQQEDSAVYLCASGPGLGETQYFGPGTRLLVL.

The V gene is TRBV11-2, the J gene TRBJ1-4; 7 nucleotides agree with TRBD1. The CDR3 runs 15 residues. V gave up 3 bases and J gave up 7 bases; unmatched junction bases: 8. Germline V CDR1 and CDR2: SGHAT, FQNNGV. CDR3 coding DNA: TGTGCCAGCAGCTTCTCCCAGGGGGTCTTTGAAAAACTGTTTTTT. The encoded protein is CASSFSQGVFEKLFF.

V gene TRBV2 combines with J gene TRBJ1-1; no firm D call. CDR3 length equals 12 residues. Germline V gene data show CDR1 as SNHLY and CDR2 as FYNNEI. Trimming shortened V by 8 bases and J by 2 bases, and 9 bases separated the two germline ends. The CDR3 coding sequence is TGTGCCAGCTTCAGGATTAACACTGAAGCTTTCTTT. Protein sequence: CASFRINTEAFF. Variable domain in full (rest from reference TRBV2 and TRBJ1-1): EPEVTQTPSHQVTQMGQEVILRCVPISNHLYFYWYRQILGQKVEFLVSFYNNEISEKSEIFDDQFSVERPDGSNFTLKIRSTKLEDSAMYFCASFRINTEAFFGQGTRLTVV.

The chain links TRBV29-1 to TRBJ1-1, with no clear D. The germline V gene has CDR1 SQVTM and CDR2 ANQGSEA. CDR3 length: 13 amino acids. V was cut by 1 base and J by 1 base, with 7 bases left in between. The CDR3 DNA reads as TGCAGCGTTGAAGGAGAAACGAACACTGAAGCTTTCTTT. It codes for CSVEGETNTEAFF.

The J gene is TRBJ2-2, the V gene TRBV5-1, with no clear D. This CDR3 region has 15 residues. Per the germline V gene, CDR1 is SGHRS and CDR2 is YFSETQ. Trimming took off 4 bases at V and 2 bases at J, with 12 bases between the two ends. CDR3 coding DNA: TGCGCCAGCAGCCCCTCAACACGAAACACCGGGGAGCTGTTTTTT. It is translated as CASSPSTRNTGELFF.

The chain has TRBV5-6 and TRBJ2-6, with TRBD1 as a possible D gene (6 bases). CDR1 and CDR2 (germline): SGHDT, YYEEEE. The CDR3 runs to 18 residues. Between the trimmed V and J ends, which lost 4 bases and 2 bases, there was a span of 19 bases. CDR3 sequence reads: CASSGLQGAIPGANVLTF. CDR3 DNA: TGTGCCAGCAGCGGGCTACAGGGAGCGATACCTGGGGCCAACGTCCTGACTTTC.

This chain joins TRBV12-3 or TRBV12-4 and TRBJ2-3; D is ambiguous. The CDR3 is made up of 13 amino acids. Trimming removed 3 bases from V and 3 bases from J, with 7 bases in between. The CDR3 loop is CASSFVQTDTQYF. CDR3 bases: TGTGCCAGCAGTTTCGTTCAGACAGATACGCAGTATTTT.

This clone has just one count. The V and J genes are TRBV2 and TRBJ2-2; TRBD1 aligns across 11 bases. This CDR3 has 15 residues. Germline V gives CDR1 SNHLY, CDR2 FYNNEI. Trimming removed 7 bases from V and 5 bases from J; junction bases left unmatched: 6. CDR3 sequence reads: CASNGQGATTGELFF. The CDR3 DNA sequence: TGTGCCAGCAACGGACAGGGGGCAACGACCGGGGAGCTGTTTTTT.

V is TRBV19 and J is TRBJ2-2; TRBD2 matches 10 bases. Trimming took 3 bases from V and 0 from J; bases not matched to a gene: 4. This CDR3 contains 17 residues. Germline lookup yields CDR1 LNHDA and CDR2 SQIVND (reference sequence). The CDR3: CASSILLAGANTGELFF. The CDR3 nucleotides read TGTGCCAGTAGTATCTTGCTAGCGGGGGCGAACACCGGGGAGCTGTTTTTT.

The rearrangement uses TRBV10-1 and TRBJ2-1; no reliable D call. Trimming removed 3 bases at V and 9 bases at J, with 18 bases between. The CDR3 has 15 residues. CDR1 is WNHNN and CDR2 is SYGVQD in the germline V gene (reference sequence). This chain's CDR3 is CASSEISPMAGEQFF. DNA of the CDR3: TGCGCCAGCAGTGAAATCAGCCCCATGGCTGGTGAGCAGTTCTTC.

The gene calls are TRBV19 and TRBJ2-3, with 9 nucleotides matching TRBD2. The V gene end was trimmed by 4 bases and the J gene end by 1 base; junction bases not matched to a gene: 0. The CDR3 runs to 14 residues. Germline V gives CDR1 LNHDA, CDR2 SQIVND (reference sequence). CDR3 sequence (DNA): TGTGCCAGTAGTACTAGCGGGGGCACAGATACGCAGTATTTT. It codes for CASSTSGGTDTQYF. The whole variable domain, remainder taken from reference TRBV19 and TRBJ2-3, is DGGITQSPKYLFRKEGQNVTLSCEQNLNHDAMYWYRQDPGQGLRLIYYSQIVNDFQKGDIAEGYSVSREKKESFPLTVTSAQKNPTAFYLCASSTSGGTDTQYFGPGTRLTVL.

This chain links TRBV4-1 with TRBJ1-2, with D possibly matching TRBD1 (5 bases). Trimming removed 0 bases from V and 2 bases from J, with 10 bases in between. Per the germline V gene, CDR1 is MGHRA and CDR2 is YSYEKL. This CDR3 is 15 amino acids long. The CDR3 DNA follows: TGCGCCAGCAGCCAAGATACAGGAACAAACTATGGCTACACCTTC. It translates to CASSQDTGTNYGYTF.

CDR3 sequence reads: CASSGTTVLGNEQFF. The CDR3 DNA reads TGCGCCAGCAGCGGAACCACAGTTCTGGGCAATGAGCAGTTCTTC. The rearrangement joins TRBV5-1 to TRBJ2-1; D gene ambiguous. The CDR3 sequence is 15 residues long. V was cut by 4 bases and J by 6 bases, with 17 bases left in between. Germline loops: CDR1 SGHRS, CDR2 YFSETQ. The full variable domain, rest sourced from reference TRBV5-1 and TRBJ2-1, is KAGVTQTPRYLIKTRGQQVTLSCSPISGHRSVSWYQQTPGQGLQFLFEYFSETQRNKGNFPGRFSGRQFSNSRSEMNVSTLELGDSALYLCASSGTTVLGNEQFFGPGTRLTVL.

J is TRBJ2-7 and V is TRBV5-5, with TRBD1 matching 7 bases. From germline, CDR1 is SGHKS and CDR2 YYEKEE (reference sequence). The CDR3 sequence is 16 residues long. V gave up 0 bases and J gave up 0 bases; unmatched junction bases: 6. The CDR3 is CASSLARDSISYEQYF. The CDR3 nucleotides are TGTGCCAGCAGCTTGGCCCGGGACAGTATCTCCTACGAGCAGTACTTC.

Comment on this clone: The junction shows a germline mismatch at one end, possibly a read error. The chain uses TRBV14 and TRBJ1-1; 7 bases agree with TRBD1. This CDR3 contains 15 residues. Germline lookup yields CDR1 SGHDN and CDR2 FVKESK. CDR3 loop: CASRQDDRVNTEAFF. The CDR3 nucleotides are TGTGCCAGCAGACAAGACGACAGGGTGAACACTGAAGCTTTCTTT.

This chain uses TRBV7-9 with TRBJ1-1; D is uncertain. CDR3 length: 13 amino acids. V gave up 1 base and J gave up 4 bases, with 7 bases separating them. Germline CDR1 and CDR2: SEHNR and FQNEAQ (reference sequence). This CDR3 reads CASSLERITEAFF. In DNA form, the CDR3 reads TGTGCCAGCAGCTTAGAGAGGATCACTGAAGCTTTCTTT.

The V gene is TRBV29-1, the J gene TRBJ1-1; no clear D. CDR1 and CDR2 from the germline V gene are SQVTM and ANQGSEA. V lost 5 bases and J 3 bases, leaving 16 bases between the germline ends. CDR3 size: 14 residues. The CDR3 sequence is CSVWPGREYTEAFF. The DNA for the CDR3 is TGCAGCGTTTGGCCGGGTAGGGAGTACACTGAAGCTTTCTTT.

The J gene is TRBJ1-1, the V gene TRBV6-1; unclear D gene. V was shortened by 2 bases and J by 2 bases, with 6 bases between the two germline ends. The CDR3 is 13 residues long. Germline CDR1 is MNHNS and CDR2 is SASEGT. CDR3 in DNA: TGTGCCAGCAGTGAATATGGCAACACTGAAGCTTTCTTT. Translation gives CASSEYGNTEAFF.

This chain uses TRBV7-2 with TRBJ1-5; the D gene is possibly TRBD1 (6 bases). The CDR3 runs 15 residues. The ends were cut back, 1 base at V and 7 bases at J, with 14 bases in the middle. In germline, CDR1 is SGHTA, CDR2 FQGNSA. The chain's CDR3 is CASSLGFRGTQPQHF. CDR3 DNA sequence: TGTGCCAGCAGCTTAGGGTTCAGGGGTACCCAGCCCCAGCATTTT.

The genes are TRBV7-8 and TRBJ1-6; no clear D. V lost 1 base and J 0 bases, leaving 7 bases between the germline ends. Germline V gene sequence: CDR1 SGHVS, CDR2 FQNEAQ. The CDR3 length is 16 residues. As DNA, the CDR3 is TGTGCCAGCAGCTTAGGGATGAGCTCCTATAATTCACCCCTCCACTTT. As protein: CASSLGMSSYNSPLHF. Looking up the rest from reference TRBV7-8 and TRBJ1-6 gives the full variable domain: GAGVSQSPRYKVAKRGQDVALRCDPISGHVSLFWYQQALGQGPEFLTYFQNEAQLDKSGLPSDRFFAERPEGSVSTLKIQRTQQEDSAVYLCASSLGMSSYNSPLHFGNGTRLTVT.

The chain carries TRBV11-2 and TRBJ2-1, with D tentatively TRBD2 (5 bases). The CDR3 has 14 amino acids. Germline V gives CDR1 SGHAT, CDR2 FQNNGV. V shed 2 bases and J shed 2 bases, with 7 bases lying between them. CDR3 region: CASSLRGTYNEQFF. The CDR3 nucleotides are TGTGCCAGCAGCTTACGGGGTACCTACAATGAGCAGTTCTTC.

This clone was seen once. V and J are TRBV14 and TRBJ1-6, with no clear D. Germline CDR1 is SGHDN and CDR2 is FVKESK. V dropped 3 bases and J dropped 7 bases, with 7 bases sitting between them. The CDR3 is made up of 13 amino acids. DNA of the CDR3: TGTGCCAGCAGCCAGTACAACAATTCACCCCTCCACTTT. The encoded protein is CASSQYNNSPLHF.